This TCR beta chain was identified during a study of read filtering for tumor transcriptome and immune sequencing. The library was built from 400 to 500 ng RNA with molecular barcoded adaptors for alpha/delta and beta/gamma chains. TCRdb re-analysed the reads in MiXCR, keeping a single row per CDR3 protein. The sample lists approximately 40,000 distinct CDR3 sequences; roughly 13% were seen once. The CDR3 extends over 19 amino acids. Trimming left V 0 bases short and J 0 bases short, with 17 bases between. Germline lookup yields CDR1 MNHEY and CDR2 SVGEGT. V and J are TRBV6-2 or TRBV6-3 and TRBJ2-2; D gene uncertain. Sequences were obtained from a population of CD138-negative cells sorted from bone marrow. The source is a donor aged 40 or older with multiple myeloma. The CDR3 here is CASSYSKTGPRANTGELFF. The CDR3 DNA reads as TGTGCCAGCAGTTACTCGAAGACTGGCCCAAGGGCGAACACCGGGGAGCTGTTTTTT.